Following are 7 T cell receptor beta chains from one sample sequenced in a study of shared clonotypes between healthy human individuals. Only in-frame clones appear in the TCRdb table, and some are missing; sequencing was by immunoSEQ multiplex PCR. The data contain about 2.1 million clones, roughly 95% of them seen just once; the ten biggest clones take up about 1.7%. CD45RO-negative cells were positively selected for CCR7, leaving out terminally differentiated effector memory CD45RA+ cells. Sequenced sample: naive CD8+ T cells from PBMCs. These receptors were taken from a young man in good health. Some clones in this sample may be carry-over from other donors' samples.

The V and J genes are TRBV7-9 and TRBJ1-1; a weak D match, TRBD1 (5 bases). The V and J ends lost 4 bases and 4 bases respectively, with 19 bases between them. The CDR3 is made up of 16 amino acids. CDR1 is SEHNR and CDR2 is FQNEAQ in the germline V gene (reference sequence). The CDR3 region has the DNA TGTGCCAGCAGCTCGCTCATGCACCTCGGGGGCACTGAAGCTTTCTTT. This translates into CASSSLMHLGGTEAFF.

DNA of the CDR3: TGTGCCACCAGCAGAGATGGAAGACTAGACGGAGACCAGTACTTC. This sequence encodes CATSRDGRLDGDQYF. The chain links TRBV15 to TRBJ2-5; weak D call: TRBD2 (6 bases). The germline V and J ends were trimmed by 0 bases and 10 bases, with 18 bases remaining between them. Germline V gene data show CDR1 as LNHNV and CDR2 as YYDKDF (reference sequence). The CDR3 covers 15 residues.

V usage is TRBV29-1 and J usage is TRBJ2-1; D uncertain. With 7 bases removed from V and 4 bases from J, the gap between germline ends came to 8 bases. Germline values: CDR1 SQVTM, CDR2 ANQGSEA. This CDR3 has 11 amino acids. For the CDR3, the DNA is TGCAGCGCCTTAGGGTACAATGAGCAGTTCTTC. Its protein product is CSALGYNEQFF.

Comment on this clone: Other DNA sequences in this sample translate to the same CDR3. The V call is TRBV27, the J call TRBJ2-7; D perhaps matches TRBD1 (6 bases). Trimming left V 4 bases short and J 1 base short, with 8 bases between. From germline, CDR1 is MNHEY and CDR2 SMNVEV (reference sequence). This CDR3 is 13 amino acids long. CDR3: CASSSGQSYEQYF. CDR3 in DNA: TGTGCCAGCAGTTCCGGACAGTCCTACGAGCAGTACTTC.

V and J are TRBV5-6 and TRBJ2-7; 11 bases map to TRBD2. The germline CDR1 and CDR2 sequences are SGHDT and YYEEEE. J was trimmed by 5 bases and V by 1 base; bases with no gene match: 14. The CDR3 length is 18 residues. DNA of the CDR3: TGTGCCAGCAGCTTGCGAATTTCTCAGATAGCGGGAGGGGACGAGCAGTACTTC. This gives the protein CASSLRISQIAGGDEQYF.

The V gene is TRBV6-4, the J gene TRBJ2-1, with D tentatively TRBD1 or TRBD2 (5 bases each). Germline V gives CDR1 MRHNA, CDR2 SNTAGT. V gave up 8 bases and J gave up 4 bases, with 9 bases separating them. The CDR3 contains 12 residues. This CDR3 reads CASRDPYNEQFF. The CDR3 DNA is TGTGCCAGCCGGGACCCTTACAATGAGCAGTTCTTC.

Note on this clone: Other DNA sequences in this specimen translate into the identical CDR3. V usage is TRBV29-1 and J usage is TRBJ1-1; TRBD1 is a possible D gene (6 bases). V lost 4 bases to trimming and J lost 4 bases, with 13 bases between them. The CDR3 is made up of 13 amino acids. Germline V gene data show CDR1 as SQVTM and CDR2 as ANQGSEA. The CDR3 loop reads CSVVGQGSTEAFF. CDR3 nucleotide sequence: TGCAGCGTTGTTGGGCAGGGGAGCACTGAAGCTTTCTTT.